These 21 T cell receptor beta chains originate from one sample sequenced in a study of blood T cell repertoires in COVID-19. TCRdb's table, derived via immunoSEQ multiplex PCR, lists solely in-frame clones and lacks some. The sample shows roughly 120,000 clones, 90% of them seen only once. Sample: peripheral blood. The source is a human donor with active COVID-19. The donor label of this sample is uncertain.

The chain couples TRBV5-1 to TRBJ2-3, with 7 positions matching TRBD1. The V segment lost 1 base and the J segment 1 base; nucleotides outside the gene matches: 6. This CDR3 has 16 residues. Germline CDR1 is SGHRS and CDR2 is YFSETQ. CDR3 in DNA: TGCGCCAGCAGCTTGAACGGACAGGTCGGCACAGATACGCAGTATTTT. Its translation is CASSLNGQVGTDTQYF.

The chain recombines TRBV7-8 with TRBJ2-1; D is unclear. This CDR3 region has 13 residues. The V end was cut by 1 base, the J end by 3 bases, with 4 bases between. In germline, CDR1 is SGHVS, CDR2 FQNEAQ. The CDR3 nucleotides are TGTGCCAGCAGCTTAGACAGCTACAATGAGCAGTTCTTC. It yields the protein CASSLDSYNEQFF. The full variable domain, completed using reference TRBV7-8 and TRBJ2-1, is GAGVSQSPRYKVAKRGQDVALRCDPISGHVSLFWYQQALGQGPEFLTYFQNEAQLDKSGLPSDRFFAERPEGSVSTLKIQRTQQEDSAVYLCASSLDSYNEQFFGPGTRLTVL.

The V gene is TRBV5-8, the J gene TRBJ1-1, with D possibly matching TRBD1 (5 bases). The CDR3 contains 14 residues. Germline lookup yields CDR1 SGHTS and CDR2 YDEGEE. V lost 5 bases to trimming and J lost 6 bases, with 17 bases between them. CDR3 nucleotides: TGTGCCAGCAGACCGATCCCAGGGCTCTCTGAAGCTTTCTTT. It encodes CASRPIPGLSEAFF.

V gene TRBV19 combines with J gene TRBJ2-2; TRBD1 matches 9 bases. Germline trimming cut 2 bases from V and 5 bases from J; bases unmatched to any gene: 12. Germline CDR1 LNHDA, CDR2 SQIVND (reference sequence). The CDR3 consists of 18 residues. In nucleotides, the CDR3 is TGTGCCAGTAGTATACGAGGGCGGGACAGGGAAGAAACCGGGGAGCTGTTTTTT. It specifies CASSIRGRDREETGELFF.

This clone was recorded once. V usage is TRBV19 and J usage is TRBJ2-7; tentatively, D is TRBD2 (5 bases). The CDR3 loop spans 15 amino acids. Germline CDR1 LNHDA, CDR2 SQIVND (reference sequence). Trimming left V 5 bases short and J 1 base short, with 15 bases between. The CDR3 DNA reads TGTGCCAGTAGTCCCCGATCGGCGGGTTCCTACGAGCAGTACTTC. It specifies CASSPRSAGSYEQYF. Full variable domain (rest looked up from reference TRBV19 and TRBJ2-7): DGGITQSPKYLFRKEGQNVTLSCEQNLNHDAMYWYRQDPGQGLRLIYYSQIVNDFQKGDIAEGYSVSREKKESFPLTVTSAQKNPTAFYLCASSPRSAGSYEQYFGPGTRLTVT.

Only one count was recorded for this clone. The chain links TRBV4-1 to TRBJ1-3; 9 bases line up with TRBD1. After removal of 4 bases from V and 0 bases from J, the junction contained 7 bases not matched to a gene. This CDR3 is built from 17 residues. Germline V lookup: CDR1 MGHRA, CDR2 YSYEKL. CDR3 DNA sequence: TGCGCCAGCAGCCGGACCGGGACAGGGAGCTCTGGAAACACCATATATTTT. Amino acid sequence: CASSRTGTGSSGNTIYF.

This chain uses TRBV27 with TRBJ1-1, with D hard to call. Deletions cut 1 base from V and 0 bases from J, with 9 bases between. This CDR3 comprises 15 residues. Germline lookup yields CDR1 MNHEY and CDR2 SMNVEV (reference sequence). CDR3 bases: TGTGCCAGCAGTTTATTTCCCGGTATGAACACTGAAGCTTTCTTT. This sequence encodes CASSLFPGMNTEAFF.

J is TRBJ1-1 and V is TRBV28; D not certain. The CDR3 extends over 15 amino acids. Germline V gene sequence: CDR1 MDHEN, CDR2 SYDVKM. V lost 2 bases and J 5 bases, leaving 15 bases between the germline ends. CDR3 nucleotides: TGTGCCAGCAGTTTAATGGTCCCCGGTAAAACTGAAGCTTTCTTT. Residues: CASSLMVPGKTEAFF.

The V call is TRBV5-1, the J call TRBJ1-5; the match to TRBD1 covers 9 bases. This CDR3 spans 14 amino acids. Per the germline V gene, CDR1 is SGHRS and CDR2 is YFSETQ. V gave up 4 bases and J gave up 5 bases; unmatched junction bases: 4. As DNA, the CDR3 is TGCGCCAGCAGCGTGGGACAGGGAGATCAGCCCCAGCATTTT. This codes for CASSVGQGDQPQHF. Complete variable domain (other parts from reference TRBV5-1 and TRBJ1-5): KAGVTQTPRYLIKTRGQQVTLSCSPISGHRSVSWYQQTPGQGLQFLFEYFSETQRNKGNFPGRFSGRQFSNSRSEMNVSTLELGDSALYLCASSVGQGDQPQHFGDGTRLSIL.

The V and J genes are TRBV13 and TRBJ2-7; TRBD1 aligns across 10 bases. Germline-derived CDR1 and CDR2 are PRHDT and FYEKMQ (reference sequence). The CDR3 extends over 16 amino acids. V shed 5 bases, J shed 0 bases, and the junction held 7 bases outside the gene matches. Here the CDR3 reads CASSLTGQGFSYEQYF. The CDR3 nucleotides read TGTGCCAGCAGCCTGACGGGACAGGGGTTCTCCTACGAGCAGTACTTC.

J is TRBJ2-2 and V is TRBV4-3; 9 bases map to TRBD2. The CDR3 is 17 residues long. The V gene end was trimmed by 3 bases and the J gene end by 5 bases; junction bases not matched to a gene: 10. Germline V gives CDR1 LGHNA, CDR2 YSLEER. The CDR3 DNA sequence: TGCGCCAGCAGCCACAGACCCAGCGGGGGGTGGACCGGGGAGCTGTTTTTT. It encodes CASSHRPSGGWTGELFF.

The CDR3 loop is CASSSLAGRTDTQYF. The CDR3 nucleotides are TGTGCCAGCAGCTCGCTAGCGGGGCGCACAGATACGCAGTATTTT. V and J are TRBV7-3 and TRBJ2-3; 9 bases are a match to TRBD2. Germline CDR1 reads SGHTA; CDR2 reads FQGTGA. Trimming cost V 4 bases and J 1 base; bases outside gene matches: 3. The CDR3 consists of 15 residues. Based on the CDR3 plus reference TRBV7-3 and TRBJ2-3, the full variable domain is GAGVSQTPSNKVTEKGKYVELRCDPISGHTALYWYRQSLGQGPEFLIYFQGTGAADDSGLPNDRFFAVRPEGSVSTLKIQRTERGDSAVYLCASSSLAGRTDTQYFGPGTRLTVL.

The chain has TRBV30 and TRBJ1-1; 9 bases are a match to TRBD1. Per germline, CDR1 GTSNPN and CDR2 SVGIG (reference sequence). With V trimmed by 1 base and J by 1 base, 1 base remained unmatched. This CDR3 is built from 14 residues. Here the CDR3 DNA reads TGTGCCTGGAGTGCGGGACAGGGGAACACTGAAGCTTTCTTT. It codes for CAWSAGQGNTEAFF.

The chain carries TRBV7-9 and TRBJ2-7; TRBD1 agrees at 10 bases. Trimming took 5 bases from V and 4 from J; bases not matched to a gene: 11. Germline V gene sequence: CDR1 SEHNR, CDR2 FQNEAQ (reference sequence). The CDR3 has 16 residues. The CDR3 DNA follows: TGTGCCAGCAGCCAGATGACAGGGGGCCGACTTTACGAGCAGTACTTC. It yields the protein CASSQMTGGRLYEQYF.

This clone came up once. The J gene is TRBJ2-1, the V gene TRBV4-1; 8 positions match TRBD1. CDR1 and CDR2 from the germline V gene are MGHRA and YSYEKL. The CDR3 runs to 16 residues. V gave up 1 base and J gave up 5 bases; unmatched junction bases: 7. The CDR3 loop reads CASSQALGQVDNEQFF. The CDR3 DNA follows: TGCGCCAGCAGCCAAGCTCTGGGACAGGTGGACAATGAGCAGTTCTTC.

V gene TRBV25-1 combines with J gene TRBJ2-1; 9 bases align to TRBD2. Germline lookup yields CDR1 MGHDK and CDR2 SYGVNS. The CDR3 sequence is 18 residues long. The V and J ends lost 0 bases and 1 base, in that order; junction bases with no gene match: 7. The CDR3 bases are TGTGCCAGCAGTGAATATTTCACTAGCGGGTATTCCTACAATGAGCAGTTCTTC. The encoded protein is CASSEYFTSGYSYNEQFF.

The rearrangement uses TRBV6-2 or TRBV6-3 and TRBJ1-6; D gene ambiguous. This CDR3 comprises 13 residues. Germline V gene data show CDR1 as MNHEY and CDR2 as SVGEGT. V was clipped by 5 bases and J by 9 bases, with 11 bases between them. The CDR3 region is CASSPRTFSPLHF. The CDR3 coding sequence is TGTGCCAGCAGTCCCCGGACTTTTTCACCCCTCCACTTT.

The chain uses TRBV18 and TRBJ1-2, with D unresolved. CDR3 length equals 13 residues. Trimming shortened V by 4 bases and J by 5 bases, and 11 bases separated the two germline ends. Looked up from germline, CDR1 is KGHSH and CDR2 is LQKENI. CDR3: CASSQAADYGYTF. CDR3 nucleotides: TGTGCCAGCTCACAAGCGGCCGATTATGGCTACACCTTC.

The V gene is TRBV18, the J gene TRBJ1-1; TRBD1 aligns across 9 bases. CDR3 length equals 18 residues. CDR1 and CDR2 from the germline V gene are KGHSH and LQKENI. With 1 base clipped from V and 0 bases from J, the junction kept 9 bases outside the gene matches. CDR3 sequence (DNA): TGTGCCAGCTCACCACGGACAGGGGTCGGCTCGATGAACACTGAAGCTTTCTTT. This gives the protein CASSPRTGVGSMNTEAFF.

CDR3 sequence reads: CASNRGLGTQYF. The CDR3 region has the DNA TGTGCCAGCAACAGGGGGCTCGGTACGCAGTATTTT. This chain joins TRBV19 and TRBJ2-3; TRBD1 matches at 9 bases. The germline CDR1 and CDR2 sequences are LNHDA and SQIVND (reference sequence). The V segment lost 9 bases and the J segment 8 bases; nucleotides outside the gene matches: 6. CDR3 size: 12 residues.

V usage is TRBV6-6 and J usage is TRBJ1-4, with 8 bases that match TRBD1. Germline CDR1 and CDR2: MNHNY and SVGAGI (reference sequence). CDR3 length: 14 amino acids. The ends lost 7 bases at V and 8 bases at J; junction bases unmatched: 9. The CDR3 DNA is TGTGCCAGCATCGTAGACAGGGGAGGAGAAAAACTGTTTTTT. It translates to CASIVDRGGEKLFF.